The T cell receptor beta chain described here comes from a study of blood T cell repertoires in COVID-19. About the study: Spain, Italy and the United States supplied samples that represented acute and convalescent COVID-19.

Clones were read by immunoSEQ multiplex PCR, and TCRdb kept only the in-frame ones, dropping some. The sample gives about 150,000 clones, roughly 75% of which show up once; 5% to 7% is in the top ten. The V end was cut by 1 base, the J end by 4 bases, with 7 bases between. CDR1 is SEHNR, CDR2 FQNEAQ, per germline (reference sequence). The length of the CDR3 is 14 residues. Enrolled through a virtual design, the participants were between roughly 18 and 100 years of age and came from about two dozen US areas. This clonotype was sampled from a woman aged 50 to 60 who had recovered from COVID-19. The sample taken for sequencing was PBMCs or T cells enriched from blood (not recorded which). The chain uses TRBV7-9 and TRBJ2-2, with D perhaps matching TRBD1 (6 bases). The CDR3 loop reads CASSLGGGTGELFF. DNA of the CDR3: TGTGCCAGCAGCTTAGGAGGGGGCACCGGGGAGCTGTTTTTT.